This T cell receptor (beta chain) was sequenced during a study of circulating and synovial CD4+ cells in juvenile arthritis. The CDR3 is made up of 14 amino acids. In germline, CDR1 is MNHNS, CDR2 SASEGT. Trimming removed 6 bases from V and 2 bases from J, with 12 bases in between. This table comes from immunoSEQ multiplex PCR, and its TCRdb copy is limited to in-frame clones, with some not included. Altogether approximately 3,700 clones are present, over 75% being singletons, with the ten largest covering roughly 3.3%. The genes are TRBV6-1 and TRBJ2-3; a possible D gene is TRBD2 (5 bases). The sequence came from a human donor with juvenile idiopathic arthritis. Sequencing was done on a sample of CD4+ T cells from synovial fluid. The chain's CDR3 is CASSPRGYTDTQYF. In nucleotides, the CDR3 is TGTGCCAGCAGCCCCCGCGGGTACACAGATACGCAGTATTTT.